The 5 T cell receptor beta chains in this list originate from one sample, sequenced in a study of blood T cell repertoires in COVID-19. TCRdb's table, derived via immunoSEQ multiplex PCR, lists solely in-frame clones and lacks some. The sample contains more than 200,000 clones, about 87% of which appear only once. Sequencing was done on a sample of peripheral blood. These receptors were collected from a man between 65 and 85 years old with acute or convalescent COVID-19.

J is TRBJ1-3 and V is TRBV2; 9 positions match TRBD1. The CDR3 totals 14 residues. Trimming removed 6 bases from V and 14 bases from J; junction bases left unmatched: 14. Germline CDR1 SNHLY, CDR2 FYNNEI. CDR3 amino acids: CASSAGTGRFPLYF. Written as DNA, the CDR3 is TGTGCCAGCAGCGCCGGGACAGGGAGATTTCCACTATATTTT.

The chain uses TRBV5-6 and TRBJ2-1; 11 bases line up with TRBD2. V lost 1 base, J lost 7 bases, and 4 bases stayed unmatched. This CDR3 is built from 15 residues. CDR1 is SGHDT and CDR2 is YYEEEE in the germline V gene. CDR3 loop: CASSLMTSGTNEQFF. DNA of the CDR3: TGTGCCAGCAGCTTGATGACTAGCGGGACTAATGAGCAGTTCTTC.

This chain joins TRBV7-2 and TRBJ1-3; TRBD1 agrees at 10 bases. Germline values: CDR1 SGHTA, CDR2 FQGNSA. V gave up 0 bases and J gave up 6 bases; unmatched junction bases: 2. This CDR3 has 15 residues. CDR3 sequence reads: CASSLAGTGENTIYF. The CDR3 bases are TGTGCCAGCAGCTTAGCGGGGACAGGGGAAAACACCATATATTTT.

This chain connects TRBV6-5 to TRBJ2-3; 12 bases are a match to TRBD2. The CDR3 runs to 15 residues. Trimming at V came to 7 bases and at J to 5 bases, leaving 7 bases not matched to a gene. Germline CDR1 reads MNHEY; CDR2 reads SVGAGI. This CDR3 is CASKRLAGVVDTQYF. Written as DNA, the CDR3 is TGTGCCAGCAAGAGACTAGCGGGAGTCGTAGATACGCAGTATTTT.

This chain uses TRBV20-1 with TRBJ1-1, with unresolved D. V lost 2 bases and J lost 1, with 2 bases in between. Germline V gene sequence: CDR1 DFQATT, CDR2 SNEGSKA (reference sequence). The CDR3 covers 11 residues. CDR3 sequence: CSARQNTEAFF. The CDR3 region has the DNA TGCAGTGCTAGACAGAACACTGAAGCTTTCTTT.